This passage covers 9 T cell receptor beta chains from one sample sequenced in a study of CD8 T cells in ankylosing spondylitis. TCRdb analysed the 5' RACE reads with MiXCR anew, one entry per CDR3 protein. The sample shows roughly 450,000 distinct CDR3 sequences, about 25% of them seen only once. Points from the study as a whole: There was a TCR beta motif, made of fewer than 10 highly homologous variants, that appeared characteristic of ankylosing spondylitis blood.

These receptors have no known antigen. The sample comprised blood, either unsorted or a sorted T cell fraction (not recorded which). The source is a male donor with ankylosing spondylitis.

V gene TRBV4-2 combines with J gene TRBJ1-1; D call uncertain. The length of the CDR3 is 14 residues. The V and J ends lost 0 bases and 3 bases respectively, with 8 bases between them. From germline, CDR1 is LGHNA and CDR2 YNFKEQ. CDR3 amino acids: CASSQEGWDTEAFF. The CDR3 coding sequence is TGTGCCAGCAGCCAAGAGGGCTGGGACACTGAAGCTTTCTTT.

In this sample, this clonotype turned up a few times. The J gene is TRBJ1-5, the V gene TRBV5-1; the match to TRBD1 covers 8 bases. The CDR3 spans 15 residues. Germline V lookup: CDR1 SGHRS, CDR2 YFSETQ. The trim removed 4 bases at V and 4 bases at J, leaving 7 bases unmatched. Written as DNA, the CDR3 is TGCGCCAGCAGCCCCGGGACAGGAGTAAATCAGCCCCAGCATTTT. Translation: CASSPGTGVNQPQHF. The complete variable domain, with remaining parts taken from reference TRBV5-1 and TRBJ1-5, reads KAGVTQTPRYLIKTRGQQVTLSCSPISGHRSVSWYQQTPGQGLQFLFEYFSETQRNKGNFPGRFSGRQFSNSRSEMNVSTLELGDSALYLCASSPGTGVNQPQHFGDGTRLSIL.

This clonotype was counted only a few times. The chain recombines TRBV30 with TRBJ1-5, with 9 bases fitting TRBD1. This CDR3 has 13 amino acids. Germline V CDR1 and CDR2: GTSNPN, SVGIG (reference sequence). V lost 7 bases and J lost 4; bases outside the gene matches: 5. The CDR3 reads CALDRGGNQPQHF. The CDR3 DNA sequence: TGTGCCTTGGACAGGGGAGGGAATCAGCCCCAGCATTTT.

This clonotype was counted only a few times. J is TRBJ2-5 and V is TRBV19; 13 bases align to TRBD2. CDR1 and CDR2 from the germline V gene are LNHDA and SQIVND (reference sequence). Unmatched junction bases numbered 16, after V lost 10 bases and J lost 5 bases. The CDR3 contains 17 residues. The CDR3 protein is CATSPGLAGALAETQYF. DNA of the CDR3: TGTGCCACAAGCCCCGGACTAGCGGGAGCTCTAGCGGAGACCCAGTACTTC.

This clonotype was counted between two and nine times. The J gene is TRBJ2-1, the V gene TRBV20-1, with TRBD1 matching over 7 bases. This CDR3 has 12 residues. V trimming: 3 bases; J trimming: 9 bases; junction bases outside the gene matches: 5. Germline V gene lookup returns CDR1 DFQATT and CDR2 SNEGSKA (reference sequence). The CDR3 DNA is TGCAGTGCTAGGTTGACAGGGAGTGAGCAGTTCTTC. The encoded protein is CSARLTGSEQFF.

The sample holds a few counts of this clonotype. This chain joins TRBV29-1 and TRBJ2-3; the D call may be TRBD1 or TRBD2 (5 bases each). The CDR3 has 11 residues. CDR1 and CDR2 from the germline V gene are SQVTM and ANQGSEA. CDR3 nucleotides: TGCACCGGGGCCAGCACAGATACGCAGTATTTT. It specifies CTGASTDTQYF.

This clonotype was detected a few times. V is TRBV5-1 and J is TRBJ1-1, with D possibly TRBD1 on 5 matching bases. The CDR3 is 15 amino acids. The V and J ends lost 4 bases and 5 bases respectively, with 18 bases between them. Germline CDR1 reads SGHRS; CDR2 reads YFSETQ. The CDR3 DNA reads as TGCGCCAGCAGCCAAGAACGGGGGTCCAGGACTGAAGCTTTCTTT. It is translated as CASSQERGSRTEAFF.

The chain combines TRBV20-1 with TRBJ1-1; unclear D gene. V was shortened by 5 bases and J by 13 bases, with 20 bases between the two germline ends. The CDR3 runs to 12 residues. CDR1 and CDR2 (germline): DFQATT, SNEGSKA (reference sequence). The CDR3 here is CSAPNPSGRGFF. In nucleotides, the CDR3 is TGCAGTGCTCCCAATCCTAGCGGGAGAGGTTTCTTT.

In DNA, the CDR3 is TGCAGTGCTAGAGCCGACTTTAGCGGGAGAGGGGAAAACATTCAGTACTTC. It is translated as CSARADFSGRGENIQYF. The chain joins TRBV20-1 to TRBJ2-4, with 9 bases lining up with TRBD2. V was pared by 1 base and J by 5 bases, with 12 bases of the junction left unmatched. This CDR3 has 17 residues. Germline values: CDR1 DFQATT, CDR2 SNEGSKA (reference sequence).